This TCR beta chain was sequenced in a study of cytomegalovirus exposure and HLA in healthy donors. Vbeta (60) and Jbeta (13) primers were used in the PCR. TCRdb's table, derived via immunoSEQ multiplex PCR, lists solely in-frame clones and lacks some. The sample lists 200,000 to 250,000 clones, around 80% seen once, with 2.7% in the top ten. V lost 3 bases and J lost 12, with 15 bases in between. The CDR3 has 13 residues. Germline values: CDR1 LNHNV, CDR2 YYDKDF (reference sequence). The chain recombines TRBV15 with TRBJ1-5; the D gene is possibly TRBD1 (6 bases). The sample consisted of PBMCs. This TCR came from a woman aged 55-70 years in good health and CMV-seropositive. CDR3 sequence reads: CATSSRGGANQHF. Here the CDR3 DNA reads TGTGCCACCAGCAGCCGCGGGGGGGCAAACCAGCATTTT.